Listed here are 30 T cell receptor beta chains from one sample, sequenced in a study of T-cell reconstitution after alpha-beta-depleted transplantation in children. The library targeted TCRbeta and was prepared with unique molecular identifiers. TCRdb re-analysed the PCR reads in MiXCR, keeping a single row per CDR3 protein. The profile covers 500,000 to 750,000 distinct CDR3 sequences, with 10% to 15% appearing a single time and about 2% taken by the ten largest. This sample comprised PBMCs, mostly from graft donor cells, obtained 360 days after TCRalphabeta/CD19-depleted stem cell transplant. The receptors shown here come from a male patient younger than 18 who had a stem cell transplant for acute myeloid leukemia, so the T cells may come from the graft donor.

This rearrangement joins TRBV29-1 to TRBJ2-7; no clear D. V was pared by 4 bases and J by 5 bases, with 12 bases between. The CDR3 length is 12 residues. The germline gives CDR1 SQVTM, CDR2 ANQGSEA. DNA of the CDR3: TGCAGCGTTGTGGAAGGCCTCGACGAGCAGTACTTC. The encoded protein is CSVVEGLDEQYF.

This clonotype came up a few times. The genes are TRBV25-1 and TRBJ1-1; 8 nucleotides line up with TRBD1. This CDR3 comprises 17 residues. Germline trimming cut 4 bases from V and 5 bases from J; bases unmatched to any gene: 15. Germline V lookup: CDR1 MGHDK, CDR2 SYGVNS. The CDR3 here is CASSGYRDRTFETEAFF. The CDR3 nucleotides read TGTGCCAGCAGTGGGTACCGGGACAGGACCTTTGAGACTGAAGCTTTCTTT.

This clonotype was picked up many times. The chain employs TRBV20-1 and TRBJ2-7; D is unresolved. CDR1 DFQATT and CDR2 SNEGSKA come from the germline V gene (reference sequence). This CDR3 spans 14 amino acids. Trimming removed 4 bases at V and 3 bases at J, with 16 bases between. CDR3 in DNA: TGCAGTGCTACCGGATTCGCGGATAACTACGAGCAGTACTTC. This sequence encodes CSATGFADNYEQYF.

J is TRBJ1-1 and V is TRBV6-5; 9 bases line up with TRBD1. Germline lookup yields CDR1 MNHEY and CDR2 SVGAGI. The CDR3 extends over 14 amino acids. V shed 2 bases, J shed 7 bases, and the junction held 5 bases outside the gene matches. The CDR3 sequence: CASSYRTGASEAFF. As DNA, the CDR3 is TGTGCCAGCAGTTACCGGACAGGGGCGAGTGAAGCTTTCTTT.

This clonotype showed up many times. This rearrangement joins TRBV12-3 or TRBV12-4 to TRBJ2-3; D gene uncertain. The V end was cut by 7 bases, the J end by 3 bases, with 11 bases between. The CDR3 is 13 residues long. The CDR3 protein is CASTLLETDTQYF. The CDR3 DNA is TGTGCCAGCACCCTTCTAGAAACAGATACGCAGTATTTT.

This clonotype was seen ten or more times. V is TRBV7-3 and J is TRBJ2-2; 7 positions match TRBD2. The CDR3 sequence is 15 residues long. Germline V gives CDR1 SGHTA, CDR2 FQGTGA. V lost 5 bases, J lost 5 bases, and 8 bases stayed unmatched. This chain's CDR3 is CASSLGRERTGELFF. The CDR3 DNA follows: TGTGCCAGCAGCCTAGGGAGGGAGCGGACCGGGGAGCTGTTTTTT. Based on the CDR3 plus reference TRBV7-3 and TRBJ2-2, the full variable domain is GAGVSQTPSNKVTEKGKYVELRCDPISGHTALYWYRQSLGQGPEFLIYFQGTGAADDSGLPNDRFFAVRPEGSVSTLKIQRTERGDSAVYLCASSLGRERTGELFFGEGSRLTVL.

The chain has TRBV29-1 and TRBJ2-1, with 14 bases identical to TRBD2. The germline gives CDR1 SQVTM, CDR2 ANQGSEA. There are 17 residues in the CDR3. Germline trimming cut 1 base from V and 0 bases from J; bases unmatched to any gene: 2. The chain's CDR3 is CSVEVGTSGSSYNEQFF. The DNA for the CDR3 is TGCAGCGTTGAAGTCGGGACTAGCGGGAGCTCCTACAATGAGCAGTTCTTC.

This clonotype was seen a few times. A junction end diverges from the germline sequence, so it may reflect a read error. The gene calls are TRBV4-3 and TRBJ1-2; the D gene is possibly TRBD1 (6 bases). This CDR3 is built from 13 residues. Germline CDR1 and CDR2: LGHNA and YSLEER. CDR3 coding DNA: TGCGCCAGCAGCCAAGATCGTTTAGCGGGACACAGCTTC. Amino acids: CASSQDRLAGHSF.

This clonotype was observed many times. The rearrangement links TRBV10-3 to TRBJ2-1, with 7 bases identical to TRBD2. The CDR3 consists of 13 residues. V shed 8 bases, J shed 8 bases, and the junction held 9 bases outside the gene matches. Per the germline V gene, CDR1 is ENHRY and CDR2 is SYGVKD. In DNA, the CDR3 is TGTGCCATCCGGCGGGAGCCGAGGGATGAGCAGTTCTTC. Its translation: CAIRREPRDEQFF.

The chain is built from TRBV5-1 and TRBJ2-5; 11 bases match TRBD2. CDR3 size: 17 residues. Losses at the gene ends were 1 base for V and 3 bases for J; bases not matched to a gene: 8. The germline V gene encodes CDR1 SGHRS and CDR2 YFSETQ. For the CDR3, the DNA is TGCGCCAGCAGCTTGAGGTTGACTAGCGGGACGGAAGAGACCCAGTACTTC. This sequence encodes CASSLRLTSGTEETQYF. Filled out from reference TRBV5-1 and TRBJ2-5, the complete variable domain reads KAGVTQTPRYLIKTRGQQVTLSCSPISGHRSVSWYQQTPGQGLQFLFEYFSETQRNKGNFPGRFSGRQFSNSRSEMNVSTLELGDSALYLCASSLRLTSGTEETQYFGPGTRLLVL.

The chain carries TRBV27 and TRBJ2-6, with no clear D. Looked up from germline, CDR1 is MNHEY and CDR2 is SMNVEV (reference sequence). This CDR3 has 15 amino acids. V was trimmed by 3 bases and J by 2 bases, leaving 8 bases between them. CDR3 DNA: TGTGCCAGCAGTTTTTGGTTGGCTGGGGCCAACGTCCTGACTTTC. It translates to CASSFWLAGANVLTF.

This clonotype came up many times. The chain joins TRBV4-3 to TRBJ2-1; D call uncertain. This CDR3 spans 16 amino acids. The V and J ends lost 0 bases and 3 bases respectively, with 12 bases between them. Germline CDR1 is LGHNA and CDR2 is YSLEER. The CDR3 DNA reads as TGCGCCAGCAGCCAAGATCATGGTGCCTTCTACAATGAGCAGTTCTTC. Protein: CASSQDHGAFYNEQFF.

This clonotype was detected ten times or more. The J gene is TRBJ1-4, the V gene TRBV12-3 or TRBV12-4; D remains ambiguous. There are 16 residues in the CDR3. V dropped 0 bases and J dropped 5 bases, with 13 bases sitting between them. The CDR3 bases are TGTGCCAGCAGTTTAGCAGTATGGGGAGGGAATGAAAAACTGTTTTTT. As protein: CASSLAVWGGNEKLFF.

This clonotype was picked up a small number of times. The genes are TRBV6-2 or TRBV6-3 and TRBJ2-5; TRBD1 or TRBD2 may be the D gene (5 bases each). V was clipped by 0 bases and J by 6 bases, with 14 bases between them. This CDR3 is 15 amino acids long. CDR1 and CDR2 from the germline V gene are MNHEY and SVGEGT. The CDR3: CASSYSPRDVKTQYF. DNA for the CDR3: TGTGCCAGCAGTTACTCCCCCCGGGACGTGAAGACCCAGTACTTC.

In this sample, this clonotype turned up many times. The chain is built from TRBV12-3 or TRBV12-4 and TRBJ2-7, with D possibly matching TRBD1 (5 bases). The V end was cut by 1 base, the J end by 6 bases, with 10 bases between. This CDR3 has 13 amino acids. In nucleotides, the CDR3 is TGTGCCAGCAGTTTAGAAGGGGTGTTCGAGCAGTACTTC. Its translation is CASSLEGVFEQYF.

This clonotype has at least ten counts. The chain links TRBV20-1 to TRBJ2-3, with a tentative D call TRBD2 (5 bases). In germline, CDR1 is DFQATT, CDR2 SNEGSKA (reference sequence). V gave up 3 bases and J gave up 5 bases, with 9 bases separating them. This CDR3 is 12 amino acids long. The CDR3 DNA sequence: TGCAGTGCTAGCCTTGCGGGAGATACGCAGTATTTT. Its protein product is CSASLAGDTQYF.

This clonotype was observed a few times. The CDR3 here is CASTHGTNTEAFF. Written as DNA, the CDR3 is TGTGCCAGCACCCATGGGACGAACACTGAAGCTTTCTTT. The J gene is TRBJ1-1, the V gene TRBV12-3 or TRBV12-4, with D maybe TRBD1 (5 bases). V lost 7 bases and J 1 base, leaving 10 bases between the germline ends. This CDR3 has 13 amino acids.

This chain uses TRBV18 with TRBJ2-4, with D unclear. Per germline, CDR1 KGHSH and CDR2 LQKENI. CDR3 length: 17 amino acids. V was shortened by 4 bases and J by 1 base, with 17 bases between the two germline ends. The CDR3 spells CASSLMQDPAAKNIQYF. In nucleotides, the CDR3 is TGTGCCAGCTCACTAATGCAGGACCCGGCGGCCAAAAACATTCAGTACTTC.

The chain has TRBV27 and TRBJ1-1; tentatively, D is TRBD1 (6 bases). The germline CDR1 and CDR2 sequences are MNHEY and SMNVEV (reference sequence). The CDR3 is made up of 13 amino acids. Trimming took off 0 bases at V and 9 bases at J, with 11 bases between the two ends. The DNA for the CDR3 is TGTGCCAGCAGTTTATCGGGGGGGCAAAAAGCTTTCTTT. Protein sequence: CASSLSGGQKAFF.

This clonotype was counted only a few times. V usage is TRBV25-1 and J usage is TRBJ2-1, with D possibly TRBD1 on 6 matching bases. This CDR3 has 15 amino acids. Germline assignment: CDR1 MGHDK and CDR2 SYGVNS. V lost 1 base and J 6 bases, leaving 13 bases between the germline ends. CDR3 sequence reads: CASSESYVRGNEQFF. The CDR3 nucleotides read TGTGCCAGCAGTGAATCGTACGTCAGGGGCAATGAGCAGTTCTTC.

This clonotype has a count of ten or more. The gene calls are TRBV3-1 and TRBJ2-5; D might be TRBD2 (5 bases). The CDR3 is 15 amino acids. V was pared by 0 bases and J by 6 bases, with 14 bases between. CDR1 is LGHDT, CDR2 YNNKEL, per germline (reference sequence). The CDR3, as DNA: TGTGCCAGCAGCCAAGATCTCGTTGGAGGAAAGACCCAGTACTTC. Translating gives CASSQDLVGGKTQYF.

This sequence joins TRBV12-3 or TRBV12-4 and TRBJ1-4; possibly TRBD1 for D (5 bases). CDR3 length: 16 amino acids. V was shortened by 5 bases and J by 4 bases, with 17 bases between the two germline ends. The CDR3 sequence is CASSRGEDAYNEKLFF. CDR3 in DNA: TGTGCCAGCAGTAGAGGGGAAGACGCATATAATGAAAAACTGTTTTTT.

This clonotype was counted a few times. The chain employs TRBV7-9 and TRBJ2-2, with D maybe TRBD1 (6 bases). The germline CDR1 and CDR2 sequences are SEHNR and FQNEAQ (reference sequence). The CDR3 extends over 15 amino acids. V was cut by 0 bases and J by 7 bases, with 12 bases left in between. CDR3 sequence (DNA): TGTGCCAGCAGCTTAGCGGGGACAAAAGACGGGGAGCTGTTTTTT. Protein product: CASSLAGTKDGELFF.

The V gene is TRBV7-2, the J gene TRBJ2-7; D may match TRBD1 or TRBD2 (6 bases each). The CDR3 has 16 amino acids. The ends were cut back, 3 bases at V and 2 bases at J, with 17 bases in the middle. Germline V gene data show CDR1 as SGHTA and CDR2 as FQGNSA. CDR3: CASSLGPGAPAYEQYF. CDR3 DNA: TGTGCCAGCAGCTTGGGGCCGGGGGCCCCGGCCTACGAGCAGTACTTC.

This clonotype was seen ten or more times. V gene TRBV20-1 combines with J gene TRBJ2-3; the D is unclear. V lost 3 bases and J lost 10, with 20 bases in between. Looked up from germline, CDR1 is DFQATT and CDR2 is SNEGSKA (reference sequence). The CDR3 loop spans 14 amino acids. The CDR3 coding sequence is TGCAGTGCTAGCGAAGCAGGACCGCCACAGCCGCAGTATTTT. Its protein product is CSASEAGPPQPQYF.

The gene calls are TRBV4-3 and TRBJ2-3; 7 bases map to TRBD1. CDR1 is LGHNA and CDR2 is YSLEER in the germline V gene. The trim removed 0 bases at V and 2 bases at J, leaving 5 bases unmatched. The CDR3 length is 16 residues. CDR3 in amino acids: CASSQDSGTVTDTQYF. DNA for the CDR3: TGCGCCAGCAGCCAAGATTCGGGGACAGTCACAGATACGCAGTATTTT.

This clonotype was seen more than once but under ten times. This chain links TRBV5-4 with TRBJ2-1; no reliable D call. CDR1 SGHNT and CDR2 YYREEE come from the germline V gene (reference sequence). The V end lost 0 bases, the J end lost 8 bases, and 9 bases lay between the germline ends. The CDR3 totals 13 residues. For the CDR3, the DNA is TGTGCCAGCAGCTTGGAACTCCGCGATGAGCAGTTCTTC. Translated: CASSLELRDEQFF.

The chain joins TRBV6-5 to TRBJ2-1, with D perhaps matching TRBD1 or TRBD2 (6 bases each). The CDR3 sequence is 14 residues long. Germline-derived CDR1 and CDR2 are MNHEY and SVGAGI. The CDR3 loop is CAARGPLRYNEQFF. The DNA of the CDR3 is TGTGCAGCCCGGGGGCCTCTGAGGTACAATGAGCAGTTCTTC.

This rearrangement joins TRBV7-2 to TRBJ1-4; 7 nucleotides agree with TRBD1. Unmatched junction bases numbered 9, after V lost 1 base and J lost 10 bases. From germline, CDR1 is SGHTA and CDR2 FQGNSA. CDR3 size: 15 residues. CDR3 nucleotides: TGTGCCAGCAGCTTAGTGATGACAGGGAAGGCAAAACTGTTTTTT. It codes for CASSLVMTGKAKLFF. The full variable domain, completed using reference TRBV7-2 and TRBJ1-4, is GAGVSQSPSNKVTEKGKDVELRCDPISGHTALYWYRQSLGQGLEFLIYFQGNSAPDKSGLPSDRFSAERTGGSVSTLTIQRTQQEDSAVYLCASSLVMTGKAKLFFGSGTQLSVL.

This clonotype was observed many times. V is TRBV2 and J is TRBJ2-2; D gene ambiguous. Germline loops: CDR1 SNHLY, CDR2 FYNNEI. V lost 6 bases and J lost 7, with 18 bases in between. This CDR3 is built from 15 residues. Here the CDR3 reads CASRIFLGAGGELFF. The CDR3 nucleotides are TGTGCCAGCAGAATCTTTCTGGGTGCCGGCGGGGAGCTGTTTTTT.